This T cell receptor (beta chain) was recovered during a study of post-analysis software for immune sequencing data. Study-wide results and caveats: Controls had significantly higher normalized Chao1 diversity than multiple sclerosis patients. About 5 TRBV segments occurring more often in patients than controls included TRBV5-6, TRBV5-1 and TRBV20-1. Samples from a shared batch, those prepared together, strongly co-clustered by F measure.

Carried by the TCR beta cDNA libraries were unique molecular identifiers. TCRdb passed the PCR reads through MiXCR, listing each CDR3 protein once. This sample has hundreds of thousands of distinct CDR3 sequences, with about 60% found just once. V dropped 1 base and J dropped 0 bases, with 10 bases sitting between them. The CDR3 runs 16 residues. Per the germline V gene, CDR1 is SGHKS and CDR2 is YYEKEE (reference sequence). Worth noting for this clonotype: Antigen: not known.

Sample: blood. The gene calls are TRBV5-5 and TRBJ2-2, with D maybe TRBD1 (6 bases). This sequence originates from a girl aged 2 to 10 with multiple sclerosis. The CDR3 here is CASSLWDTSNTGELFF. The CDR3 DNA reads TGTGCCAGCAGCTTGTGGGACACATCGAACACCGGGGAGCTGTTTTTT.